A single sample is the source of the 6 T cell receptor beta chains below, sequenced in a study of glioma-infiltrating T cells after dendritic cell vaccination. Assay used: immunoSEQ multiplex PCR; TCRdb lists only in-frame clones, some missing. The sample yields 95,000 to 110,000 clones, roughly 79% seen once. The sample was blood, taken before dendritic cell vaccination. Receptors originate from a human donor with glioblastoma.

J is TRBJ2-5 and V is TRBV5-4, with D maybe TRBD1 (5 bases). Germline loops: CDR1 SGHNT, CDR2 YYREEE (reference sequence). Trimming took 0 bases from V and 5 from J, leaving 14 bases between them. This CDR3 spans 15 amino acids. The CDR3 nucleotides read TGTGCCAGCAGCTTGGCCTCAGGGCAATGGGAGACCCAGTACTTC. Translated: CASSLASGQWETQYF.

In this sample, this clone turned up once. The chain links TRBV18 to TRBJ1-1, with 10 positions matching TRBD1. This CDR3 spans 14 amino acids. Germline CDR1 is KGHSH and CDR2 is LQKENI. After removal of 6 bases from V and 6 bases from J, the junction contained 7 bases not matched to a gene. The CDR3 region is CASSPGTGASEAFF. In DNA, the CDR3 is TGTGCCAGCTCGCCCGGGACAGGGGCCTCTGAAGCTTTCTTT. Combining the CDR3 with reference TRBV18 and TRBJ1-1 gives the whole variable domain NAGVMQNPRHLVRRRGQEARLRCSPMKGHSHVYWYRQLPEEGLKFMVYLQKENIIDESGMPKERFSAEFPKEGPSILRIQQVVRGDSAAYFCASSPGTGASEAFFGQGTRLTVV.

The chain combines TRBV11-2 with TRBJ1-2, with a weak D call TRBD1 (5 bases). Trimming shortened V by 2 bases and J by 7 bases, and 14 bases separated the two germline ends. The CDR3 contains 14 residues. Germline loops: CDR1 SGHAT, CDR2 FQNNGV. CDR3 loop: CASSLYGTGGGYTF. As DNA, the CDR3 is TGTGCCAGCAGCTTATACGGCACGGGGGGTGGCTACACCTTC. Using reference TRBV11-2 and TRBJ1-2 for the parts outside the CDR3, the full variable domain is EAGVAQSPRYKIIEKRQSVAFWCNPISGHATLYWYQQILGQGPKLLIQFQNNGVVDDSQLPKDRFSAERLKGVDSTLKIQPAKLEDSAVYLCASSLYGTGGGYTFGSGTRLTVV.

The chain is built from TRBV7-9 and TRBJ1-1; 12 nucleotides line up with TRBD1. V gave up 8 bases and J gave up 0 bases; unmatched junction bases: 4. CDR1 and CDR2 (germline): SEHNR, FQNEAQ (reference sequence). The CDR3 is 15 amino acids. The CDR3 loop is CASGGTGGMNTEAFF. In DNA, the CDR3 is TGTGCCAGCGGGGGGACAGGGGGCATGAACACTGAAGCTTTCTTT.

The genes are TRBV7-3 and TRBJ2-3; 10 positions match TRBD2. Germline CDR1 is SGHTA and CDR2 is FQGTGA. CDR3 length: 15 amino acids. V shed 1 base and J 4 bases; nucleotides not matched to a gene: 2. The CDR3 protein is CASSLSSGGSDTQYF. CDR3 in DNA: TGTGCCAGCAGCTTAAGTAGCGGGGGGTCAGATACGCAGTATTTT.

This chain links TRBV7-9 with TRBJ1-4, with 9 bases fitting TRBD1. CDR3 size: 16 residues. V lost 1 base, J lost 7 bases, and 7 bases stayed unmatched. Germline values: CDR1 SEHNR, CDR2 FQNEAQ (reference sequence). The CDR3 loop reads CASSLGQTGGGEKLFF. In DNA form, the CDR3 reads TGTGCCAGCAGCTTAGGCCAGACAGGGGGTGGTGAAAAACTGTTTTTT.